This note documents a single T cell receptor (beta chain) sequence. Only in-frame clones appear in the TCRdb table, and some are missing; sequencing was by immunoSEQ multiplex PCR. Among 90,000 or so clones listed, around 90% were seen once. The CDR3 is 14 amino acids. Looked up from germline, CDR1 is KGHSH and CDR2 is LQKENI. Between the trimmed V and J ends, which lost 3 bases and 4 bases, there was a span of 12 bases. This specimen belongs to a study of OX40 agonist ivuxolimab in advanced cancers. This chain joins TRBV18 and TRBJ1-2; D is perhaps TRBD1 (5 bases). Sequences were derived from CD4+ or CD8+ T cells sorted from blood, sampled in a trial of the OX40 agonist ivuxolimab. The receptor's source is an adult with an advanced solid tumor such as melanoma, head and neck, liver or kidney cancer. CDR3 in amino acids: CASSPDWGTYGYTF. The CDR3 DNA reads TGTGCCAGCTCACCGGATTGGGGGACCTATGGCTACACCTTC. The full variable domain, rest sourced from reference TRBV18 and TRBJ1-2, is NAGVMQNPRHLVRRRGQEARLRCSPMKGHSHVYWYRQLPEEGLKFMVYLQKENIIDESGMPKERFSAEFPKEGPSILRIQQVVRGDSAAYFCASSPDWGTYGYTFGSGTRLTVV.